Following are 27 T cell receptor beta chains from one sample sequenced in a study of T cells in Graves' hyperthyroidism and ophthalmopathy. TCR beta CDR3 sequences were amplified from RNA transcripts. In the first-round RT-PCR of the TCR CDR3, the HTBI primer set was used. TCRdb reprocessed the multiplex PCR reads with MiXCR, giving one entry per CDR3 protein. The profile covers over 250,000 distinct CDR3 sequences, with more than 15% appearing a single time and less than 70% taken by the ten largest. Sample: blood. The receptors here all came from a woman between 55 and 75 years old with Graves' ophthalmopathy.

V is TRBV11-1 and J is TRBJ1-2, with no clear D. Germline CDR1 SGHAT, CDR2 FQDESV (reference sequence). The V and J ends lost 1 base and 8 bases respectively, with 20 bases between them. CDR3 size: 16 residues. CDR3 region: CASSLGDRAPGRGYTF. CDR3 sequence (DNA): TGTGCCAGCAGCTTAGGAGACCGCGCGCCCGGGAGAGGCTACACCTTC.

The genes are TRBV11-2 and TRBJ2-7, with a possible D match to TRBD1 (6 bases). Germline CDR1 SGHAT, CDR2 FQNNGV. This CDR3 is 15 amino acids long. V was pared by 2 bases and J by 1 base, with 12 bases between. CDR3 loop: CASSLIIGQSYEQYF. The DNA of the CDR3 is TGTGCCAGCAGCTTAATCATAGGACAGTCCTACGAGCAGTACTTC.

This clonotype was seen a handful of times. The J gene is TRBJ2-5, the V gene TRBV5-1; 12 nucleotides align to TRBD2. Trimming took 4 bases from V and 1 from J; bases not matched to a gene: 5. CDR3 length: 16 residues. Germline CDR1 is SGHRS and CDR2 is YFSETQ. For the CDR3, the DNA is TGCGCCAGCAGCACCGGACTAGCGGGGCTCCAAGAGACCCAGTACTTC. Amino acids: CASSTGLAGLQETQYF.

The gene calls are TRBV2 and TRBJ2-1, with D possibly being TRBD1 (7 bases). Trimming removed 4 bases from V and 2 bases from J, with 12 bases in between. From germline, CDR1 is SNHLY and CDR2 FYNNEI. CDR3 length: 15 residues. The CDR3 coding sequence is TGTGCCAGCAGTGGGACAGGAGGGACCTACAATGAGCAGTTCTTC. This encodes CASSGTGGTYNEQFF.

This clonotype was counted ten times or more. The rearrangement links TRBV7-2 to TRBJ1-5; 12 positions agree with TRBD1. The V and J ends lost 8 bases and 7 bases, in that order; junction bases with no gene match: 9. The CDR3 contains 15 residues. From germline, CDR1 is SGHTA and CDR2 FQGNSA. The CDR3 is CASGSPGTGGQPQHF. CDR3 in DNA: TGTGCCAGCGGATCCCCCGGGACAGGGGGCCAGCCCCAGCATTTT. The full variable domain, with the rest looked up from reference TRBV7-2 and TRBJ1-5, is GAGVSQSPSNKVTEKGKDVELRCDPISGHTALYWYRQSLGQGLEFLIYFQGNSAPDKSGLPSDRFSAERTGGSVSTLTIQRTQQEDSAVYLCASGSPGTGGQPQHFGDGTRLSIL.

This clonotype appeared a few times. V is TRBV6-2 or TRBV6-3 and J is TRBJ1-1, with D possibly TRBD1 on 5 matching bases. The V end was cut by 6 bases, the J end by 1 base, with 9 bases between. The germline V gene encodes CDR1 MNHEY and CDR2 SVGEGT. CDR3 size: 13 residues. The CDR3 nucleotides read TGTGCCAGCAGGTTCAGGGCGAACACTGAAGCTTTCTTT. Its protein is CASRFRANTEAFF.

This clonotype was recorded many times. The chain uses TRBV28 and TRBJ2-7, with 10 positions matching TRBD1. Germline CDR1 reads MDHEN; CDR2 reads SYDVKM. The length of the CDR3 is 15 residues. Trimming took 5 bases from V and 3 from J; bases not matched to a gene: 7. The DNA of the CDR3 is TGTGCCAGCAGTCTGCCGGGACAGGGGTTCTACGAGCAGTACTTC. It is translated as CASSLPGQGFYEQYF.

This clonotype was recorded many times. V usage is TRBV6-2 or TRBV6-3 and J usage is TRBJ2-1, with TRBD2 matching 9 bases. Trimming took 2 bases from V and 10 from J; bases not matched to a gene: 12. CDR1 and CDR2 from the germline V gene are MNHEY and SVGEGT. This CDR3 spans 16 amino acids. The CDR3 sequence is CASSYGPSGRLDEQFF. CDR3 DNA: TGTGCCAGCAGTTACGGACCCAGCGGGAGGCTGGACGAGCAGTTCTTC.

This clonotype was counted many times. J is TRBJ2-7 and V is TRBV20-1; 8 positions match TRBD2. Germline CDR1 reads DFQATT; CDR2 reads SNEGSKA (reference sequence). The CDR3 has 15 amino acids. V gave up 2 bases and J gave up 2 bases; unmatched junction bases: 8. The CDR3 nucleotides read TGCAGTGCTAGACGAGTAGCGGGGACCCCCTACGAGCAGTACTTC. This sequence encodes CSARRVAGTPYEQYF.

This clonotype was counted only a few times. This chain joins TRBV30 and TRBJ1-4, with a tentative D call TRBD1 (5 bases). Trimming removed 6 bases at V and 10 bases at J, with 18 bases between. The CDR3 runs 13 residues. Germline V lookup: CDR1 GTSNPN, CDR2 SVGIG (reference sequence). The CDR3 bases are TGTGCCTGCGAAACAGTCTCAAGGGGAAAACTGTTTTTT. Translation: CACETVSRGKLFF.

The chain links TRBV7-9 to TRBJ2-7; 9 bases agree with TRBD1. V dropped 4 bases and J dropped 4; count of bases not matched to a gene: 11. CDR3 length equals 16 residues. Germline CDR1 is SEHNR and CDR2 is FQNEAQ (reference sequence). The CDR3 sequence: CASSSPGQGEGYEQYF. CDR3 nucleotides: TGTGCCAGCAGCTCTCCGGGACAGGGCGAGGGGTACGAGCAGTACTTC.

This clonotype was detected ten times or more. This rearrangement joins TRBV20-1 to TRBJ2-5; the D is unclear. Germline CDR1 DFQATT, CDR2 SNEGSKA (reference sequence). With 5 bases removed from V and 2 bases from J, the gap between germline ends came to 15 bases. The CDR3 has 14 amino acids. CDR3 bases: TGCAGTGCTCAGGATAGTTTGGGGCAAGAGACCCAGTACTTC. Translation gives CSAQDSLGQETQYF.

This clonotype appeared many times. This rearrangement joins TRBV5-1 to TRBJ1-5, with D uncertain. The germline V gene has CDR1 SGHRS and CDR2 YFSETQ. The ends were cut back, 0 bases at V and 6 bases at J, with 13 bases in the middle. The CDR3 has 15 residues. Written as DNA, the CDR3 is TGCGCCAGCAGCTTGGACGGGGAACCCGGTCAGCCCCAGCATTTT. Translated, it gives CASSLDGEPGQPQHF.

This chain joins TRBV27 and TRBJ2-2; 9 bases line up with TRBD2. The CDR3 is 16 residues long. After removal of 3 bases from V and 4 bases from J, the junction contained 6 bases not matched to a gene. Germline V lookup: CDR1 MNHEY, CDR2 SMNVEV (reference sequence). This CDR3 is CASSFIAGAGTGELFF. In DNA, the CDR3 is TGTGCCAGCAGTTTCATAGCGGGAGCAGGCACCGGGGAGCTGTTTTTT.

This clonotype was seen a few times. This chain connects TRBV6-5 to TRBJ1-1; D ambiguous. V was cut by 2 bases and J by 4 bases, with 17 bases left in between. The CDR3 has 16 amino acids. Germline assignment: CDR1 MNHEY and CDR2 SVGAGI. As DNA, the CDR3 is TGTGCCAGCAGTTACGGAGACTCTACTGAGGGCACTGAAGCTTTCTTT. This codes for CASSYGDSTEGTEAFF.

The table lists this clonotype with a few counts. This chain connects TRBV19 to TRBJ2-1; 8 bases align to TRBD2. The germline V gene has CDR1 LNHDA and CDR2 SQIVND (reference sequence). The CDR3 runs to 14 residues. V trimming: 11 bases; J trimming: 8 bases; junction bases outside the gene matches: 14. The CDR3 coding sequence is TGTGCCTCCCTGCCCGCGGGAGGAGTCGATGAGCAGTTCTTC. The encoded protein is CASLPAGGVDEQFF.

The sample holds many counts of this clonotype. This chain links TRBV5-1 with TRBJ1-4; D unresolved. CDR3 length: 14 residues. Germline V lookup: CDR1 SGHRS, CDR2 YFSETQ. V was trimmed by 2 bases and J by 5 bases, leaving 10 bases between them. The CDR3 DNA reads as TGCGCCAGCAGCTTACAAAGATTGAATGAAAAACTGTTTTTT. This gives the protein CASSLQRLNEKLFF. The full variable domain, with the rest looked up from reference TRBV5-1 and TRBJ1-4, is KAGVTQTPRYLIKTRGQQVTLSCSPISGHRSVSWYQQTPGQGLQFLFEYFSETQRNKGNFPGRFSGRQFSNSRSEMNVSTLELGDSALYLCASSLQRLNEKLFFGSGTQLSVL.

This clonotype was recorded at least ten times. CDR3 sequence: CSVTGTSGVRVSQETQYF. The CDR3 DNA is TGCAGCGTTACCGGGACTAGCGGGGTAAGGGTGAGCCAAGAGACCCAGTACTTC. The gene calls are TRBV29-1 and TRBJ2-5; TRBD2 agrees at 13 bases. The CDR3 is 18 residues long. Losses at the gene ends were 5 bases for V and 1 base for J; bases not matched to a gene: 13. Germline CDR1 is SQVTM and CDR2 is ANQGSEA. The full variable domain, with the rest looked up from reference TRBV29-1 and TRBJ2-5, is SAVISQKPSRDICQRGTSLTIQCQVDSQVTMMFWYRQQPGQSLTLIATANQGSEATYESGFVIDKFPISRPNLTFSTLTVSNMSPEDSSIYLCSVTGTSGVRVSQETQYFGPGTRLLVL.

This clonotype was counted many times. CDR3 region: CSASDSGNQPQHF. The CDR3 nucleotides are TGCAGTGCTAGTGACAGTGGAAATCAGCCCCAGCATTTT. The gene calls are TRBV20-1 and TRBJ1-5; D perhaps matches TRBD1 (5 bases). The V and J ends lost 3 bases and 4 bases respectively, with 10 bases between them. CDR3 length equals 13 residues. Germline lookup yields CDR1 DFQATT and CDR2 SNEGSKA (reference sequence).

The chain joins TRBV3-1 to TRBJ1-2; 10 nucleotides agree with TRBD1. After removal of 1 base from V and 7 bases from J, the junction contained 6 bases not matched to a gene. The CDR3 length is 15 residues. Germline CDR1 is LGHDT and CDR2 is YNNKEL (reference sequence). The CDR3, as DNA: TGTGCCAGCAGCCAAGTGGTGACAGGGGGCTCTGGCTACACCTTC. Protein: CASSQVVTGGSGYTF.

The rearrangement uses TRBV19 and TRBJ2-1, with TRBD2 matching over 7 bases. CDR1 and CDR2 from the germline V gene are LNHDA and SQIVND (reference sequence). The CDR3 spans 15 residues. The J segment lost 3 bases and the V segment lost 8 bases, leaving 10 bases of the junction unmatched. CDR3 loop: CASSPRPSGYNEQFF. CDR3 in DNA: TGTGCCAGTTCACCGCGGCCTAGCGGCTACAATGAGCAGTTCTTC.

This clonotype was seen a handful of times. This rearrangement joins TRBV5-4 to TRBJ2-7, with TRBD2 identical over 10 bases. This CDR3 comprises 14 residues. Per germline, CDR1 SGHNT and CDR2 YYREEE (reference sequence). The J segment lost 3 bases and the V segment lost 4 bases, leaving 4 bases of the junction unmatched. The DNA of the CDR3 is TGTGCCAGCAGCCTGACTAGCGGGTACTACGAGCAGTACTTC. Translated, it gives CASSLTSGYYEQYF.

This chain joins TRBV7-3 and TRBJ2-7; 11 bases line up with TRBD2. This CDR3 spans 16 amino acids. Germline V gene data show CDR1 as SGHTA and CDR2 as FQGTGA. V was pared by 4 bases and J by 0 bases, with 5 bases of the junction left unmatched. DNA for the CDR3: TGTGCCAGCAGCTACTCCGGGACTAGCGGCTCCTACGAGCAGTACTTC. This codes for CASSYSGTSGSYEQYF.

The chain is built from TRBV6-1 and TRBJ2-7; maybe TRBD1 (6 bases). The CDR3 sequence is 14 residues long. Trimming took 5 bases from V and 5 from J, leaving 16 bases between them. CDR1 and CDR2 from the germline V gene are MNHNS and SASEGT. The CDR3 DNA reads as TGTGCCAGCAGTAAACCGGGACAAGAGGACGAGCAGTACTTC. This encodes CASSKPGQEDEQYF.

This clonotype was counted a few times. It may be a read error: a sequence one base away is much more abundant. This CDR3 is CASSDRAGEQFF. The CDR3 DNA reads as TGTGCCAGCAGTGATCGAGCTGGCGAGCAGTTCTTC. The chain joins TRBV2 to TRBJ2-1; D is unresolved. Germline lookup yields CDR1 SNHLY and CDR2 FYNNEI. CDR3 length equals 12 residues. The ends were cut back, 3 bases at V and 10 bases at J, with 10 bases in the middle. Full variable domain (remainder filled in from reference TRBV2 and TRBJ2-1): EPEVTQTPSHQVTQMGQEVILRCVPISNHLYFYWYRQILGQKVEFLVSFYNNEISEKSEIFDDQFSVERPDGSNFTLKIRSTKLEDSAMYFCASSDRAGEQFFGPGTRLTVL.

The chain joins TRBV4-1 to TRBJ2-3; no firm D call. Deletions cut 1 base from V and 4 bases from J, with 6 bases between. This CDR3 contains 13 residues. In germline, CDR1 is MGHRA, CDR2 YSYEKL. The CDR3 DNA sequence: TGCGCCAGCAGCCAAGTTGGGCCAGATACGCAGTATTTT. The encoded protein is CASSQVGPDTQYF.

In this sample, this clonotype turned up many times. The CDR3 DNA reads TGTGCCAGCAGTTGGACCTATGGCTACACCTTC. Its protein product is CASSWTYGYTF. J is TRBJ1-2 and V is TRBV12-3 or TRBV12-4; D uncertain. The germline V and J ends were trimmed by 4 bases and 4 bases, with 4 bases remaining between them. The CDR3 has 11 amino acids.